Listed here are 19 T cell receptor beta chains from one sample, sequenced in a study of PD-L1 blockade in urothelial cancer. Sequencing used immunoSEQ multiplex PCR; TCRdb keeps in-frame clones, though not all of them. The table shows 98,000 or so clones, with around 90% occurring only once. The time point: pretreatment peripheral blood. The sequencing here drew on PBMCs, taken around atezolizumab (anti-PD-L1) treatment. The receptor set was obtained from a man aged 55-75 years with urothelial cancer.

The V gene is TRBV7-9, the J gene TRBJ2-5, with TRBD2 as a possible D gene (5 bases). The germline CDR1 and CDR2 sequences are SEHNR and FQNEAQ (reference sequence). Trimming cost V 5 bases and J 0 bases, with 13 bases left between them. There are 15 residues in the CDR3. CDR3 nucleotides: TGTGCCAGCAGCCCACCGGGAACGTACCAAGAGACCCAGTACTTC. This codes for CASSPPGTYQETQYF.

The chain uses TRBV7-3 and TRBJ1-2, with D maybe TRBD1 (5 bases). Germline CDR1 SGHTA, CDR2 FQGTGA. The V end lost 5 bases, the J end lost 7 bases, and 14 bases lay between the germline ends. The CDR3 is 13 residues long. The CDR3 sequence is CASSPGVNGGYTF. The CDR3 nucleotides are TGTGCCAGCAGCCCGGGGGTCAACGGTGGCTACACCTTC.

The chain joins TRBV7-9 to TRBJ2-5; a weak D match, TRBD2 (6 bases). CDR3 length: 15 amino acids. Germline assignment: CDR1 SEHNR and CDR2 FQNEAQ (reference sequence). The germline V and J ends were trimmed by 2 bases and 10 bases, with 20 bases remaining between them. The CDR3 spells CASSLLKWDLEGQYF. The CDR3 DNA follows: TGTGCCAGCAGCTTATTGAAATGGGACCTGGAGGGCCAGTACTTC.

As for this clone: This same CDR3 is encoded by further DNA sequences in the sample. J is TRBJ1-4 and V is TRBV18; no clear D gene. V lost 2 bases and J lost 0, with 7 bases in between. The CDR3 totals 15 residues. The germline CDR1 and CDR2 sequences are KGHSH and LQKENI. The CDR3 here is CASSPLSATNEKLFF. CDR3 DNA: TGTGCCAGCTCACCATTATCCGCAACTAATGAAAAACTGTTTTTT. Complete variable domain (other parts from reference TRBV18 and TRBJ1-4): NAGVMQNPRHLVRRRGQEARLRCSPMKGHSHVYWYRQLPEEGLKFMVYLQKENIIDESGMPKERFSAEFPKEGPSILRIQQVVRGDSAAYFCASSPLSATNEKLFFGSGTQLSVL.

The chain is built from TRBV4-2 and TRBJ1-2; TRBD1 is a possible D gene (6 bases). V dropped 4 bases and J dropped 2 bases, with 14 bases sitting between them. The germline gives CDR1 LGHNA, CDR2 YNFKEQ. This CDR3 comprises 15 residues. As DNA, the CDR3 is TGTGCCAGCAGCCCGTCGGGCAGGGGCAACTATGGCTACACCTTC. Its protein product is CASSPSGRGNYGYTF.

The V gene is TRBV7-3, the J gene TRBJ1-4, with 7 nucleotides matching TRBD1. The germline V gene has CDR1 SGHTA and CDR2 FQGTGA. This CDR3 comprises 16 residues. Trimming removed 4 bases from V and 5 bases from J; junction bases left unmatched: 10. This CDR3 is CASSSPLGTENEKLFF. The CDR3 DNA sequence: TGTGCCAGCAGCTCCCCCTTGGGGACAGAGAATGAAAAACTGTTTTTT.

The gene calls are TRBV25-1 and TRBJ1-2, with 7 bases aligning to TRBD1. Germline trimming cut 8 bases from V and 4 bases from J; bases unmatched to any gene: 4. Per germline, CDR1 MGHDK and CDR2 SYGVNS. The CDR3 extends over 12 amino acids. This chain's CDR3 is CASFWTGYGYTF. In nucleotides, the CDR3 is TGTGCCAGCTTCTGGACAGGCTATGGCTACACCTTC.

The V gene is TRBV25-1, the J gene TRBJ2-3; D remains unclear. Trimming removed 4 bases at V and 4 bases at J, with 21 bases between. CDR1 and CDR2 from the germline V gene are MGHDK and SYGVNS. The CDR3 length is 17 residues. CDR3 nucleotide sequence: TGTGCCAGCAGTGCGCTCGCCAGGTTCTTTTGCGCAGATACGCAGTATTTT. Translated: CASSALARFFCADTQYF.

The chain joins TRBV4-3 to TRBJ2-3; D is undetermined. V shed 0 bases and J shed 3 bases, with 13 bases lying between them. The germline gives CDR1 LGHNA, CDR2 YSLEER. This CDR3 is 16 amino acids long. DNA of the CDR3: TGCGCCAGCAGCCAAGATCTGGCCGGGTTAACAGATACGCAGTATTTT. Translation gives CASSQDLAGLTDTQYF.

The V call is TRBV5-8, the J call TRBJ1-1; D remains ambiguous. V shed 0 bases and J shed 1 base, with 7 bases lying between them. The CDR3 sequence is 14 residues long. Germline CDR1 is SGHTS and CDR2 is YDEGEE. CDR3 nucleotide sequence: TGTGCCAGCAGCTTGGCCAGGCCGAACACTGAAGCTTTCTTT. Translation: CASSLARPNTEAFF.

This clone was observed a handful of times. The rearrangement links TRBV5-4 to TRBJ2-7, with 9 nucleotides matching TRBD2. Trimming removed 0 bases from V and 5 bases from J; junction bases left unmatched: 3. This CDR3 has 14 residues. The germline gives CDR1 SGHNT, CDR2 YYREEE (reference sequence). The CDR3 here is CASSLVSSGNEQYF. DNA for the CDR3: TGTGCCAGCAGCTTGGTGTCTAGCGGGAACGAGCAGTACTTC.

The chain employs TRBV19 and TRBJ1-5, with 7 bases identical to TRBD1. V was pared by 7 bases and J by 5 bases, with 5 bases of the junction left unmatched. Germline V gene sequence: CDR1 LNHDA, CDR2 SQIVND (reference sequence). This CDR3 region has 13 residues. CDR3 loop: CASTEQGHQPQHF. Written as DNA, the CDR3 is TGTGCCAGTACTGAACAGGGGCATCAGCCCCAGCATTTT.

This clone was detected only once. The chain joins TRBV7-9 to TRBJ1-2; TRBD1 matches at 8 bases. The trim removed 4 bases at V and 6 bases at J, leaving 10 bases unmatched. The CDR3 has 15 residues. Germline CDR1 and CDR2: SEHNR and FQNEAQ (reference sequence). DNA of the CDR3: TGTGCCAGCAGCTACGGACAGGGAAGCCTTAATGGCTACACCTTC. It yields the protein CASSYGQGSLNGYTF. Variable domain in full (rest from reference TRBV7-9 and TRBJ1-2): DTGVSQNPRHKITKRGQNVTFRCDPISEHNRLYWYRQTLGQGPEFLTYFQNEAQLEKSRLLSDRFSAERPKGSFSTLEIQRTEQGDSAMYLCASSYGQGSLNGYTFGSGTRLTVV.

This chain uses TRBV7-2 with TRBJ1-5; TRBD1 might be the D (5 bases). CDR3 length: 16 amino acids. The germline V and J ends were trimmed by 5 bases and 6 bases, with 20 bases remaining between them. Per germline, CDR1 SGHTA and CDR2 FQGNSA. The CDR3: CASSTRPGVGAQPQHF. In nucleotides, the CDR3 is TGTGCCAGCAGCACGAGGCCGGGGGTCGGAGCTCAGCCCCAGCATTTT.

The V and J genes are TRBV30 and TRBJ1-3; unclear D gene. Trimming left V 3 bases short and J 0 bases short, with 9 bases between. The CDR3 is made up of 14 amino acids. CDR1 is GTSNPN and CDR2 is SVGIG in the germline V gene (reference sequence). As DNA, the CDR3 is TGTGCCTGGAGCCTAGGGAGCTCTGGAAACACCATATATTTT. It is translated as CAWSLGSSGNTIYF.

The CDR3 reads CASSLYRAGETQYF. Here the CDR3 DNA reads TGTGCCAGCAGTTTATACCGGGCAGGGGAGACCCAGTACTTC. V gene TRBV28 combines with J gene TRBJ2-5; possibly TRBD1 for D (5 bases). There are 14 residues in the CDR3. The ends were cut back, 1 base at V and 5 bases at J, with 11 bases in the middle. Germline values: CDR1 MDHEN, CDR2 SYDVKM.

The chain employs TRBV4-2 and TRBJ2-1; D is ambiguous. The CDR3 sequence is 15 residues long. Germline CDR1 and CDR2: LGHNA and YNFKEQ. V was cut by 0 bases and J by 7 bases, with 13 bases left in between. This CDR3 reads CASSQDRASVNEQFF. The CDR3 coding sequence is TGTGCCAGCAGCCAAGATAGAGCTAGTGTAAATGAGCAGTTCTTC.

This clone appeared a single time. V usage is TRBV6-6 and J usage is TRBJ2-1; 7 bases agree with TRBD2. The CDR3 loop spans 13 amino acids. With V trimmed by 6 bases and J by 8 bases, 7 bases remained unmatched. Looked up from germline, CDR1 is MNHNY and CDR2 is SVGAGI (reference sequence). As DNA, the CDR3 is TGTGCCAGCAGACCCCCGGCGGGGGATGAGCAGTTCTTC. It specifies CASRPPAGDEQFF.

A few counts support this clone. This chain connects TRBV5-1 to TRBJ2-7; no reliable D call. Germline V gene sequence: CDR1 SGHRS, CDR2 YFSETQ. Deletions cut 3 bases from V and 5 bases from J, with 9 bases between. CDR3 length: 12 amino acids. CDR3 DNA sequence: TGCGCCAGCAGCTCCGGCCTAGACGAGCAGTACTTC. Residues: CASSSGLDEQYF.